This T cell receptor beta chain originates from a study of blood T cell repertoires in COVID-19. Turning to the study itself: Samples taken during acute and convalescent COVID-19 were collected in the United States, Italy and Spain. PBMCs, B-cell-depleted T cells, or T cells were the source of the cDNA or gDNA that made up the material.

The germline V gene has CDR1 KGHDR and CDR2 SFDVKD. The CDR3 extends over 13 amino acids. V shed 9 bases and J 4 bases; nucleotides not matched to a gene: 4. Study processing details: Amplification of reference gene primers was used by the study to estimate nucleated cell counts. Sequencing used immunoSEQ multiplex PCR; TCRdb keeps in-frame clones, though not all of them. V and J calls and clone size are given by that table; D and trimming were obtained from the DNA. The data contain around 200,000 clones, about 86% of them singletons. Sequenced sample: peripheral blood. The TCR originated in an older man with active or convalescent COVID-19. V is TRBV24-1 and J is TRBJ2-7; 11 bases are shared with TRBD2. DNA of the CDR3: TGTGCCACCTCCGGGACTAGCGGATACGAGCAGTACTTC. As protein: CATSGTSGYEQYF.